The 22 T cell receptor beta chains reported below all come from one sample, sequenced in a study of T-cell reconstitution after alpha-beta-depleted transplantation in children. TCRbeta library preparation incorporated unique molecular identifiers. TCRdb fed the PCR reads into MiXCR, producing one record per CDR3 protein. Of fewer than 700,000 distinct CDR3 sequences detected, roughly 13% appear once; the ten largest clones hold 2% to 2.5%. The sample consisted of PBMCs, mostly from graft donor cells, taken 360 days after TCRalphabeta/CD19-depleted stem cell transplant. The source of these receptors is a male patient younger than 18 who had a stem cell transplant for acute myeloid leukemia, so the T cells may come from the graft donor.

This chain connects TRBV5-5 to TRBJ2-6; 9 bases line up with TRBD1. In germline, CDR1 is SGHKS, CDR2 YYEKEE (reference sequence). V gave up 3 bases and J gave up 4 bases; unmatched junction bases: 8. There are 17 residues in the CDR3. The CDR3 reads CASSSSGQGKGANVLTF. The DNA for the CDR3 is TGTGCCAGCAGCTCCTCCGGACAGGGGAAGGGGGCCAACGTCCTGACTTTC.

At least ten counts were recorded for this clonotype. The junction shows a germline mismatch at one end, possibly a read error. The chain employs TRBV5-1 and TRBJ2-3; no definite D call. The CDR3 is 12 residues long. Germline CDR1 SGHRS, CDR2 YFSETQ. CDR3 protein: CASSLKGDTQYF. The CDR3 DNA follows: TGTGCCAGCAGCTTAAAGGGAGATACGCAGTATTTT. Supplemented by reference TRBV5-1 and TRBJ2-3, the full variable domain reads KAGVTQTPRYLIKTRGQQVTLSCSPISGHRSVSWYQQTPGQGLQFLFEYFSETQRNKGNFPGRFSGRQFSNSRSEMNVSTLELGDSALYLCASSLKGDTQYFGPGTRLTVL.

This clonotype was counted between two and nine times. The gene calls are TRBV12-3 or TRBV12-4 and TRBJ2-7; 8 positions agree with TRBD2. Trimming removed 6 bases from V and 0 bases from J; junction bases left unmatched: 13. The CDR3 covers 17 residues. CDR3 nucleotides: TGTGCCAGCAGACGACGGGGGGGTTGGGGGGTCTCCTACGAGCAGTACTTC. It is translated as CASRRRGGWGVSYEQYF.

The CDR3 nucleotides read TGTGCCAGCAGCTTCGGGACACCCATTAGCAATCAGCCCCAGCATTTT. Protein sequence: CASSFGTPISNQPQHF. This chain uses TRBV5-5 with TRBJ1-5; possibly TRBD1 for D (6 bases). V gave up 2 bases and J gave up 0 bases, with 12 bases separating them. The germline gives CDR1 SGHKS, CDR2 YYEKEE (reference sequence). This CDR3 comprises 16 residues.

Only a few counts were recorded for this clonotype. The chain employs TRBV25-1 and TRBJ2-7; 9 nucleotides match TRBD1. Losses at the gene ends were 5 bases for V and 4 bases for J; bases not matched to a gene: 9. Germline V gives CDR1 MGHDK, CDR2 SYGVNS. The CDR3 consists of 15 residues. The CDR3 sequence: CASSPQGQGRYEQYF. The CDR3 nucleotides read TGTGCCAGCAGTCCCCAGGGACAGGGAAGATACGAGCAGTACTTC.

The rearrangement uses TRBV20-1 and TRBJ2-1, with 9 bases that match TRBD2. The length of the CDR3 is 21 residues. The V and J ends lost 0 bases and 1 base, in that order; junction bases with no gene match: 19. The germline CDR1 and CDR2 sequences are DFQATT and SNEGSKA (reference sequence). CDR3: CSARDFRGGTTSGSSYNEQFF. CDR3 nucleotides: TGCAGTGCTAGAGATTTTCGGGGAGGAACGACTAGCGGTTCTTCCTACAATGAGCAGTTCTTC.

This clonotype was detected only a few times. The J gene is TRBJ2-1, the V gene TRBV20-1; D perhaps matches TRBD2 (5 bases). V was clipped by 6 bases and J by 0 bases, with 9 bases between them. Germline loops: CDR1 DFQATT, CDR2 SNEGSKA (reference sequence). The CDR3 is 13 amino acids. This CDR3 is CSAADSSYNEQFF. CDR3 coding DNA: TGCAGTGCGGCGGACTCCTCCTACAATGAGCAGTTCTTC.

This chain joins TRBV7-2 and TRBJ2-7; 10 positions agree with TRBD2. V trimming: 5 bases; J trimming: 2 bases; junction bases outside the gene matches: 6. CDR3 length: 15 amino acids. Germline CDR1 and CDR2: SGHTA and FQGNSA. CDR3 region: CASSPGLARTYEQYF. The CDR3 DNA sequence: TGTGCCAGCAGCCCGGGACTAGCGAGGACCTACGAGCAGTACTTC.

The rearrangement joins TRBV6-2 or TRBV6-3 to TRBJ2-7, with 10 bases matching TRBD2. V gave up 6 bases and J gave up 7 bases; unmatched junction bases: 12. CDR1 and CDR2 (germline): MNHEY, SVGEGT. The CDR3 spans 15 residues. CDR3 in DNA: TGTGCCAGCAGCCACGGACTAGCGGTTCTACGAGAGCAGTACTTC. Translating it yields CASSHGLAVLREQYF.

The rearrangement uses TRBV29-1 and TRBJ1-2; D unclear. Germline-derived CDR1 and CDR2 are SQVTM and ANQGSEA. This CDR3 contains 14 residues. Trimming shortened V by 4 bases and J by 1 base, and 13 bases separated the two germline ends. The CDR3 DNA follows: TGCAGCGTTGGACACCCTAGACTTAACTATGGCTACACCTTC. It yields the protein CSVGHPRLNYGYTF.

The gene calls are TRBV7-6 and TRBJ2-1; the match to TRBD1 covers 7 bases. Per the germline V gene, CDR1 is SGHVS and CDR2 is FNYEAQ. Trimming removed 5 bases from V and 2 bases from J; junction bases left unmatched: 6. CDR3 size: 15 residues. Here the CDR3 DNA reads TGTGCCAGCAGCCGTCCCGGGACAGCCTACAATGAGCAGTTCTTC. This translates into CASSRPGTAYNEQFF.

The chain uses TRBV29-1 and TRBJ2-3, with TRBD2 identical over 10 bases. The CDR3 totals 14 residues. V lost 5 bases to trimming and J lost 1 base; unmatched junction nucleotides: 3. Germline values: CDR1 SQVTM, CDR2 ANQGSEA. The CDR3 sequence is CSVRTSGGTDTQYF. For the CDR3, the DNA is TGCAGCGTTCGGACTAGCGGCGGCACAGATACGCAGTATTTT.

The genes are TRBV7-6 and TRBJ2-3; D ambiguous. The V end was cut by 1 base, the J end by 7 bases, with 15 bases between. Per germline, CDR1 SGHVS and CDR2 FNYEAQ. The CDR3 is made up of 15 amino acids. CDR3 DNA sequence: TGTGCCAGCAGCTTAGGGACCCTCTGGTCATATACGCAGTATTTT. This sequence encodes CASSLGTLWSYTQYF. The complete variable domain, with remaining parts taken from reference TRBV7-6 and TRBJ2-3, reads GAGVSQSPRYKVTKRGQDVALRCDPISGHVSLYWYRQALGQGPEFLTYFNYEAQQDKSGLPNDRFSAERPEGSISTLTIQRTEQRDSAMYRCASSLGTLWSYTQYFGPGTRLTVL.

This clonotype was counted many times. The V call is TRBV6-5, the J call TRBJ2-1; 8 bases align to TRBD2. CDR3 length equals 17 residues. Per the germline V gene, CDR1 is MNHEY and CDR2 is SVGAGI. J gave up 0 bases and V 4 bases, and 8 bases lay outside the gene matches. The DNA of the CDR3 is TGTGCCAGCAGTTCCGGGGGGGGTTTAACCTCCTACAATGAGCAGTTCTTC. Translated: CASSSGGGLTSYNEQFF.

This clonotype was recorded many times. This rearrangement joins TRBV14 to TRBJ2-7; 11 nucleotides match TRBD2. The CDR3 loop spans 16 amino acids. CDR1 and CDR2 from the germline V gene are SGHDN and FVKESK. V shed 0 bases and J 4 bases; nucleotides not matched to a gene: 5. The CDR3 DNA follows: TGTGCCAGCAGCCAAGATCTTGCTAGCGGGAGGTACGAGCAGTACTTC. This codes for CASSQDLASGRYEQYF. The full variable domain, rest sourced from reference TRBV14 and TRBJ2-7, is EAGVTQFPSHSVIEKGQTVTLRCDPISGHDNLYWYRRVMGKEIKFLLHFVKESKQDESGMPNNRFLAERTGGTYSTLKVQPAELEDSGVYFCASSQDLASGRYEQYFGPGTRLTVT.

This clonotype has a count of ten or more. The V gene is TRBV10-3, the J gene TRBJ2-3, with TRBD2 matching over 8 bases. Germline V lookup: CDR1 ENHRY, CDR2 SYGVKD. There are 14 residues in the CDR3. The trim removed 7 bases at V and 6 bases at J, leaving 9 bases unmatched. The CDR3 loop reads CAINTAGVLDTQYF. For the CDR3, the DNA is TGTGCCATCAATACAGCGGGAGTTTTGGATACGCAGTATTTT.

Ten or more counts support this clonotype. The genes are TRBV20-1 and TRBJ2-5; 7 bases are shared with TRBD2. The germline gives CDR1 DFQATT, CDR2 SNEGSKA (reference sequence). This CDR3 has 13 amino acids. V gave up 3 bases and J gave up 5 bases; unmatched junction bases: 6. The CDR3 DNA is TGCAGTGCTAGTCGAGCGGGAAGGGAGACCCAGTACTTC. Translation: CSASRAGRETQYF.

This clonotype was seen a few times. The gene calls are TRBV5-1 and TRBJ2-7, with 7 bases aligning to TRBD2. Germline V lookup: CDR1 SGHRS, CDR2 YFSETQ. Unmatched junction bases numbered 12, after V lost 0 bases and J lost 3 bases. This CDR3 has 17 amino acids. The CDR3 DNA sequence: TGCGCCAGCAGCTTGGAAGCGAGTAGGACTAGAGGCTACGAGCAGTACTTC. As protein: CASSLEASRTRGYEQYF.

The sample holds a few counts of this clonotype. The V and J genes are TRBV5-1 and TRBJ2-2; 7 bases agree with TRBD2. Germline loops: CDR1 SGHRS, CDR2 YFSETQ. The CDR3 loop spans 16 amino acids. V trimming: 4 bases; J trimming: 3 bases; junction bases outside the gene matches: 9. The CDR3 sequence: CASSDTSDPDTGELFF. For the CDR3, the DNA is TGCGCCAGCAGCGATACTAGCGACCCGGACACCGGGGAGCTGTTTTTT.

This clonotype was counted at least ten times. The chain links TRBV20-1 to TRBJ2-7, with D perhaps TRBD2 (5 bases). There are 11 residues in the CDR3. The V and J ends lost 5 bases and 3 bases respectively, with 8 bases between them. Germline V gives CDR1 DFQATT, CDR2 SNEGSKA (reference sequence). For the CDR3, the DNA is TGCAGTGCTGGAGGTGTCTACGAGCAGTACTTC. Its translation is CSAGGVYEQYF.

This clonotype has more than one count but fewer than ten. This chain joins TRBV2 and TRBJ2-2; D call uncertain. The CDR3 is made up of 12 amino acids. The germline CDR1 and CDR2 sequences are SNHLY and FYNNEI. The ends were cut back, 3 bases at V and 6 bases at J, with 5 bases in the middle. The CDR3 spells CASSDPPGELFF. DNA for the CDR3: TGTGCCAGCAGTGACCCCCCCGGGGAGCTGTTTTTT. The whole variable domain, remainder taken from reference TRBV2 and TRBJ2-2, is EPEVTQTPSHQVTQMGQEVILRCVPISNHLYFYWYRQILGQKVEFLVSFYNNEISEKSEIFDDQFSVERPDGSNFTLKIRSTKLEDSAMYFCASSDPPGELFFGEGSRLTVL.

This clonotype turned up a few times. As DNA, the CDR3 is TGCAGTGCTAGCCCGACTAGCGGATTCAGATACAATGAGCAGTTCTTC. Translating it yields CSASPTSGFRYNEQFF. The chain is built from TRBV20-1 and TRBJ2-1, with 9 bases that match TRBD2. The germline V gene has CDR1 DFQATT and CDR2 SNEGSKA (reference sequence). V lost 3 bases, J lost 4 bases, and 10 bases stayed unmatched. The length of the CDR3 is 16 residues.